This T cell receptor beta chain stems from a study of blood T cell repertoires in COVID-19. Study-wide context: Italy, Spain and the United States were the sources of the convalescent and acute COVID-19 samples.

The table came from immunoSEQ multiplex PCR; TCRdb's copy has only in-frame clones and leaves some out. The data show 200,000 to 300,000 clones, with roughly 84% seen just once and less than 2% held by the top ten. Trimming took off 4 bases at V and 0 bases at J, with 16 bases between the two ends. The CDR3 sequence is 17 residues long. Germline-derived CDR1 and CDR2 are LGHDT and YNNKEL (reference sequence). What was sequenced was peripheral blood. V gene TRBV3-1 (or the pseudogene TRBV3-2) combines with J gene TRBJ1-3; D is perhaps TRBD1 (6 bases). The TCR sequence derives from a woman between 40 and 55 years old who had recovered from COVID-19. CDR3 nucleotide sequence: TGTGCCAGCAGCCGCTATCCACAGGGCCACTCTGGAAACACCATATATTTT. It is translated as CASSRYPQGHSGNTIYF.